This entry is about one T cell receptor beta chain. The antigen is undetermined. At the Johns Hopkins FTIC core, DNA taken from cultured CD4+ T cells was sequenced by way of the Oncomine TCR Beta short-read assay. TCRdb passed the PCR reads through MiXCR, listing each CDR3 protein once. The sample has more than 9,000 distinct CDR3 sequences, roughly 25% seen once. The sample comes from a study of vaccination and CD4 T cells after COVID-19. Treatment described: roughly 10-day PBMC culture with coronavirus spike peptide pools or control peptides (ViraFEST assay). The CDR3 has 13 residues. Between the trimmed V and J ends, which lost 3 bases and 3 bases, there was a span of 7 bases. Germline loops: CDR1 MGHRA, CDR2 YSYEKL.

This clonotype originated in a human donor who received a COVID-19 vaccine. The source material was CD4+ T cells from blood, cultured in vitro, sampled before SARS-CoV-2 vaccination. The J gene is TRBJ2-3, the V gene TRBV4-1, with D tentatively TRBD2 (6 bases). In DNA form, the CDR3 reads TGCGCCAGCAGCCACGGGGGTACAGATACGCAGTATTTT. Protein product: CASSHGGTDTQYF.